This TCR beta chain was identified in a study of blood T cell repertoires in COVID-19. Turning to the study itself: The United States, Italy and Spain supplied acute and convalescent COVID-19 samples. PBMCs, B-cell-depleted T cells, or T cells were the source of the cDNA or gDNA that made up the material.

Enrolled during active infection, Seattle patients were then followed longitudinally. Germline V gene sequence: CDR1 LGHDT, CDR2 YNNKEL (reference sequence). Trimming took off 2 bases at V and 6 bases at J, with 15 bases between the two ends. The CDR3 is made up of 15 amino acids. Original methodology: Amplification of reference gene primers was used by the study to estimate nucleated cell counts. TCRdb keeps only in-frame clones here, not all; method: immunoSEQ multiplex PCR. For V, J and clone size, that table is used; D and trimming come from the DNA. The table lists 200,000 to 250,000 clones, 75% to 85% of them singletons.

This clonotype was sampled from a woman in her 70s with COVID-19, enrolled during active disease. This sequence joins TRBV3-1 (or the pseudogene TRBV3-2) and TRBJ2-3, with D possibly being TRBD1 (5 bases). The sequencing sample was made of peripheral blood. CDR3 nucleotides: TGTGCCAGCAGCCAATCGTGGGGCTCTCAGGATACGCAGTATTTT. This sequence encodes CASSQSWGSQDTQYF.